This T cell receptor (beta chain) was obtained from a study of cytomegalovirus exposure and HLA in healthy donors (dated by TCRdb to 2016 to 2017). With regard to the full study: According to an earlier analysis of 587 of the donors, roughly 180 million T cells yielded 120 million or so unique TCR beta sequences and less than 300 Gb of sequence data. The study was designed to test whether signatures of past pathogen exposure could be identified by cataloging public T cell receptors. Typing coverage varied by locus: roughly 629-630 donors for A, B, C, DRB1 and DQB1; about 520 for DQA1; around 570 for DPA1; under 490 for DPB1. All discovery cohort repertoires had been generated using a single sequencing platform. Donor age, sex, ethnicity and CMV serostatus were compiled alongside the repertoire data. To decide whether each TCR beta V gene segment behaved as functional or pseudogenic, an earlier analysis of 587 of the donors relied on high-throughput TCR beta sequencing. The later analysis used no new phenotypic data to find candidate immune exposures, relying instead on TCR beta sequences and their occurrence across donors. To predict cytomegalovirus infection status, the study combined high-throughput TCR immunosequencing, statistical association of individual TCRs with disease status, and machine learning. A later genetic analysis used genome-wide SNP genotypes for about 65% of the roughly 700 donors, treating that subset as a discovery cohort. In a later analysis, previously published TCR beta repertoires from 670 or so donors were re-analyzed and high-resolution HLA genotyping was added so that TCR occurrence patterns could be studied. Of the approximately 400 genotyped donors, approximately 83% fell in the genetic ancestry cluster associated with self-reported Caucasian donors. Approximately 310 gigabases of sequencing data and around 85 million unique TCR sequences made up an early release that covered several hundred HLA-typed donors. Both class I and class II loci were covered by HLA typing, at four-digit resolution. A separate validation cohort of roughly 130 different subjects was used in addition to the 666-subject first cohort. Using immunosequencing, the study profiled T cell repertoires from some 670 subjects and related those repertoires to cytomegalovirus serostatus. Among roughly 400 genotyped donors of the cohort, an average of approximately 240,000 unique TCR beta nucleotide sequences was sequenced per donor, of which about 18% were non-productive. Four to six DR-DQ haplotypes were handled as single units for association and clustering, since linkage in the cohort was strong.

Results the study describes overall, beyond this receptor: Immune exposure information for the cohort was limited to CMV serostatus. A further reported finding was that TCR beta sequences accurately predicted the HLA-A and HLA-B alleles for most subjects in the first cohort. Because counts were too low, about 17 rarely observed V segments, including chromosome 9 orphons, were excluded from the earlier analysis of 500 to 700 of the donors. In vitro tests confirmed that a few of the cytomegalovirus-associated TCR beta chains recognize cytomegalovirus antigens. In a later analysis, HLA-associated TCR beta chains were found to be more clonally expanded and to have lower generation probabilities than equally common non-associated chains. An earlier analysis of some 560 of the donors showed that most TCR beta V segments appeared in productive rearrangements either about 87% or about 30% of the time, which broadly matched IMGT annotations. Specific HLA alleles were associated with over 15,000 TCR beta sequences at a false discovery rate of 0.05 in a later analysis. In a later analysis, the rate of TCR association differed among HLA loci, with DRB1 alleles having the most associated TCRs and HLA-C alleles having the fewest. Because the 87-base-pair reads could not distinguish some IMGT-functional V segments, including TRBV6-2 and TRBV6-3, those segments were excluded. V-gene and J-gene trimming of TCR beta chains was associated with a missense DCLRE1C variant in a later genetic analysis, and the association was replicated in an independent cohort. The classifier was reported to diagnose cytomegalovirus status with high specificity and sensitivity in both the original and validation cohorts. In a later genetic analysis, fewer N-insertions in productive TCRs were reported among donors in an Asian-associated ancestry cluster than the roughly 700-donor mean. According to the authors, the approach could potentially be generalized to other disease states and immunological phenotypes. When HLA alleles, especially DR and DQ, strongly co-occurred, attributing TCR associations to individual alleles was difficult. Because HLA typing was missing for some donors at each locus, association tests included only the typed subset. In this cohort, only TCR beta chains were sequenced, and detectable features were limited by the absence of alpha or paired-chain data. Most CMV-associated TCR beta chains appeared to be HLA-restricted in a later analysis, and the HLA associations seemed to be driven largely by CMV exposure. According to a later analysis, parvovirus B19, influenza, CMV and Epstein-Barr virus appeared linked to several top co-occurrence clusters. A total of about 180 TCR beta chains were listed by the study as associated with cytomegalovirus. A cluster of highly shared sequence variants was judged likely to represent a technical artifact of the sequencing pipeline. Correlated functional status among segregating V segments might be attributable to linkage disequilibrium, but an unknown experimental factor could not be ruled out. Most TCR sequences were observed very rarely across donors, whereas some public TCRs were present in many individuals. Roughly uniform sequencing depth across donors was assumed in presence/absence analyses, although this assumption may not hold.

The cohort was made up of under 800 healthy bone marrow donors. At the time of sampling, every cohort member was nominally healthy, though immune exposures that went unrecorded were likely present. The donor tested CMV seronegative and was one of the 352 seronegative cohort members. Every donor gave a peripheral blood sample, and the peripheral blood mononuclear cells from that sample were used for TCR beta sequencing. Genomic DNA was extracted from the blood cell samples with the Qiagen DNeasy Blood Extraction Kit. From a lookup of the germline V gene, CDR1 and CDR2 are SGDLS and YYNGEE. Counted from cysteine to phenylalanine, this CDR3 has 15 amino acids. CDR3 DNA is the only sequence kept; it has 45 bases, read in frame from the first base. V loses 4 bases at its end and J loses 7 bases; junction bases beyond the gene matches: 7. Remarks on this clone: The antigen it recognizes is unknown. No much larger clone is present one base from it, and per-base qualities are unavailable.

The protocol used for the library was the immunoSEQ multiplex PCR assay. The multiplex PCR relied on a mix of 60 forward primers for TCR Vbeta segments and 13 reverse primers for TCR Jbeta segments. Amplification of the CDR3 region of rearranged TCR beta genes was performed with a multiplex PCR assay on genomic DNA. The amplified TCR beta libraries were sequenced on the Illumina HiSeq System as 87-base-pair reads. For the original study's pipeline: A later analysis tallied 70 million to 100 million unique TCR beta chains across the 666 repertoires, and about 12 million of those chains were shared by two or more donors. Raw reads were error-corrected and collapsed into unique sequences with a nearest-neighbor algorithm that merged closely related sequences to remove PCR and sequencing errors. To assign V, D and J gene segments, CDR3 sequences were aligned to IMGT reference sequences. For a sequence to be retained, a match of at least six nucleotides to both a V gene segment and a J gene segment was required. Rearrangements were classified as productive when the CDR3 lacked stop codons and remained in frame with V and J, and all other rearrangements were classified as non-productive. CDR3 was defined by IMGT convention, running from the second conserved V-encoded cysteine to the conserved J-encoded phenylalanine. The earlier analysis of 587 of the donors excluded sequences that lacked an unambiguous match to a single V gene segment. In an earlier analysis of several hundred of the donors, V segments were called functional above 56.7% productive rearrangements and were called segregating when the between-donor standard deviation exceeded 5%. A statistical classification framework was developed to diagnose cytomegalovirus status using the catalog of TCR beta chain sequences. In a later analysis, TCR nucleotide sequences were compared against IMGT/GENE-DB human TR gene sequences so that V and J genes could be assigned. A later analysis assigned CDR3 sequences and most-parsimonious VDJ recombination scenarios with the TCRdist pipeline. A later analysis defined each TCR beta chain by its CDR3 amino acid sequence plus V-gene family, and excluded reads lacking a unique V-gene family. In a later analysis, several hundred highly shared, low-generation-probability nucleotide sequences were removed to address suspected cross-contamination and a sequencing artifact. In a later analysis, a clonal expansion index was calculated for each public chain from normalized within-repertoire ranks of inferred template counts. In a later analysis, generation probabilities were computed using a VDJ recombination model fitted to out-of-frame rearrangements, and the results were checked against IGoR. Hypergeometric tests were used in a later analysis to score TCR-TCR, TCR-HLA and TCR-CMV co-occurrence, with a repertoire-size bias correction applied to the TCR pairs. In a later analysis, false discovery rates were estimated by permuting HLA or CMV assignments 20 times. In a later analysis, co-occurring TCRs were grouped using DBSCAN, and TCRdist sequence similarity was added for clustering within HLA-allele-positive subsets. For co-occurrence clustering, repertoires with fewer than 30,000 or more than 120,000 public chains were excluded, along with a handful of repertoires with anomalous nucleotide sharing. TCRdb stores this immuneACCESS table with in-frame sequences only. Part of the clones is absent; in the studies checked, under half of the shortfall reflects unresolved V genes, and no reason is known for the rest. D and trimming were read from the DNA, whereas the V and J calls and clone size are those reported in that table. The sample table lists roughly 160,000 clones, around 82% of them with a count of one. Roughly 0.38% of the sample rests with the top ten.

The sequencing sample was made of PBMCs. The chain couples TRBV9 to TRBJ1-4, with 10 bases matching TRBD1. This receptor was obtained from a boy between 2 and 10 years old in good health and CMV-seronegative. The CDR3 loop reads CASSTLDRGFEKLFF. The bases are TGTGCCAGCAGCACCCTGGACAGGGGGTTTGAAAAACTGTTTTTT.